Given below is one TCR beta chain in context. This specimen belongs to a study of blood T cell repertoires in COVID-19. Study in general: The United States, Italy and Spain provided the acute and convalescent COVID-19 samples.

The assay was immunoSEQ multiplex PCR, and TCRdb's table has in-frame clones only and misses some. The data hold some 180,000 clones, with around nine tenths observed a single time. V gave up 0 bases and J gave up 12 bases, with 12 bases separating them. This CDR3 has 13 residues. From germline, CDR1 is LNHDA and CDR2 SQIVND (reference sequence). The chain couples TRBV19 to TRBJ2-4, with a weak D call TRBD2 (5 bases). This TCR was recovered from a man aged 50-60 years with COVID-19, enrolled during active disease. The material sequenced was peripheral blood. This CDR3 is CASSIDGLGGQYF. CDR3 DNA sequence: TGTGCCAGTAGTATAGATGGACTCGGCGGTCAGTACTTC.